Below are 32 T cell receptor beta chains sequenced from a single sample in a study of CD8 T cells in ankylosing spondylitis. Points from the study as a whole: Seven or eight highly homologous variants made up a TCR beta motif, and this motif appeared characteristic of ankylosing spondylitis blood.

TCRdb ran MiXCR on the 5' RACE reads and lists one entry per CDR3 protein. The profile shows some 330,000 distinct CDR3 sequences, 8% of them singletons. These receptors lack a known antigen. The sequenced sample was blood, either unsorted or a sorted T cell fraction (not recorded which). These receptors were obtained from a male donor with ankylosing spondylitis.

The sample holds a few counts of this clonotype. CDR3 sequence: CASSQMTGTGANVLTF. The CDR3 nucleotides are TGTGCCAGCAGCCAGATGACAGGGACTGGGGCCAACGTCCTGACTTTC. V and J are TRBV3-1 and TRBJ2-6; TRBD1 agrees at 7 bases. The CDR3 extends over 16 amino acids. V lost 3 bases, J lost 2 bases, and 4 bases stayed unmatched. Germline V lookup: CDR1 LGHDT, CDR2 YNNKEL (reference sequence).

At least ten counts were recorded for this clonotype. The chain is built from TRBV29-1 and TRBJ2-1; possible D gene TRBD1, 5 bases. The CDR3 is made up of 14 amino acids. The germline gives CDR1 SQVTM, CDR2 ANQGSEA. V was clipped by 7 bases and J by 0 bases, with 13 bases between them. CDR3 nucleotides: TGCAGCGCGTCGGTAGACAGCTCCTACAATGAGCAGTTCTTC. Translated: CSASVDSSYNEQFF.

There are a few counts of this clonotype. The V call is TRBV7-2, the J call TRBJ2-7; 12 positions match TRBD1. The CDR3 contains 15 residues. V shed 5 bases and J 6 bases; nucleotides not matched to a gene: 8. Per germline, CDR1 SGHTA and CDR2 FQGNSA. In nucleotides, the CDR3 is TGTGCCAGCAGCAAAACCGGGACAGGGGGCCTCGAGCAGTACTTC. Its translation is CASSKTGTGGLEQYF.

The sample holds a few counts of this clonotype. The chain recombines TRBV11-2 with TRBJ2-2, with 12 bases that match TRBD2. Germline assignment: CDR1 SGHAT and CDR2 FQNNGV. V dropped 6 bases and J dropped 4; count of bases not matched to a gene: 6. This CDR3 comprises 16 residues. The CDR3 protein is CASSRTSGIRTGELFF. The CDR3 nucleotides are TGTGCCAGCAGTAGGACTAGCGGGATTCGCACCGGGGAGCTGTTTTTT.

This clonotype was counted ten times or more. V usage is TRBV7-2 and J usage is TRBJ1-5; TRBD1 is a possible D gene (5 bases). Trimming took off 1 base at V and 5 bases at J, with 12 bases between the two ends. CDR1 and CDR2 from the germline V gene are SGHTA and FQGNSA. The CDR3 runs to 15 residues. The CDR3, as DNA: TGTGCCAGCAGCTTAGATTGGGGGTCATATCAGCCCCAGCATTTT. Protein sequence: CASSLDWGSYQPQHF.

A few counts support this clonotype. V gene TRBV4-1 combines with J gene TRBJ2-6, with D possibly matching TRBD2 (5 bases). V dropped 1 base and J dropped 0 bases, with 16 bases sitting between them. Germline V gene lookup returns CDR1 MGHRA and CDR2 YSYEKL. CDR3 length equals 19 residues. The chain's CDR3 is CASSQGLATKHSGANVLTF. The CDR3 nucleotides are TGCGCCAGCAGCCAAGGTCTAGCCACCAAGCACTCTGGGGCCAACGTCCTGACTTTC.

At least ten counts were recorded for this clonotype. The J gene is TRBJ1-6, the V gene TRBV27; maybe TRBD1 (5 bases). Germline lookup yields CDR1 MNHEY and CDR2 SMNVEV (reference sequence). Deletions cut 5 bases from V and 9 bases from J, with 14 bases between. CDR3 length equals 14 residues. CDR3 loop: CASSPGGEFSPLHF. CDR3 coding DNA: TGTGCCAGCAGTCCCGGGGGAGAGTTTTCACCCCTCCACTTT.

This clonotype came up a few times. J is TRBJ2-5 and V is TRBV28, with 7 bases fitting TRBD1. The CDR3 spans 15 residues. Germline V gives CDR1 MDHEN, CDR2 SYDVKM. The V and J ends lost 2 bases and 5 bases, in that order; junction bases with no gene match: 8. CDR3 loop: CASSLLDRTRETQYF. Written as DNA, the CDR3 is TGTGCCAGCAGTTTACTGGACAGGACTCGGGAGACCCAGTACTTC.

This clonotype is a singleton in its sample. This chain connects TRBV6-2 or TRBV6-3 to TRBJ2-3, with D possibly matching TRBD2 (6 bases). The CDR3 runs to 13 residues. V lost 6 bases and J 4 bases, leaving 11 bases between the germline ends. Looked up from germline, CDR1 is MNHEY and CDR2 is SVGEGT. The CDR3 here is CASRHPGADTQYF. Written as DNA, the CDR3 is TGTGCCAGCAGACACCCGGGGGCAGATACGCAGTATTTT.

Many counts were recorded for this clonotype. J is TRBJ2-1 and V is TRBV10-3; 12 bases are shared with TRBD1. The CDR3 extends over 13 amino acids. Germline lookup yields CDR1 ENHRY and CDR2 SYGVKD. V was clipped by 3 bases and J by 16 bases; unmatched bases: 7. The DNA for the CDR3 is TGTGCCATCAGTGATTTCCCGGGGACAGGGGGCTTCTTC. Protein: CAISDFPGTGGFF.

The table lists this clonotype with a few counts. The rearrangement links TRBV7-9 to TRBJ2-4; D gene unclear. Germline V CDR1 and CDR2: SEHNR, FQNEAQ (reference sequence). V dropped 4 bases and J dropped 9 bases, with 7 bases sitting between them. The CDR3 runs 11 residues. The CDR3 DNA reads TGTGCCAGCAGCTGGGCCAGCATTCAGTACTTC. Its translation: CASSWASIQYF.

This clonotype was detected ten times or more. The CDR3 sequence: CSARIVDTQYF. CDR3 DNA sequence: TGCAGTGCTAGAATCGTAGATACGCAGTATTTT. This chain joins TRBV20-1 and TRBJ2-3; no clear D gene. Between the trimmed V and J ends, which lost 2 bases and 5 bases, there was a span of 5 bases. The CDR3 is 11 amino acids. Germline V gene data show CDR1 as DFQATT and CDR2 as SNEGSKA (reference sequence).

This clonotype was recorded many times. The chain couples TRBV7-9 to TRBJ2-3, with no clear D. V was clipped by 5 bases and J by 2 bases, with 8 bases between them. The CDR3 is made up of 13 amino acids. Germline V gene lookup returns CDR1 SEHNR and CDR2 FQNEAQ (reference sequence). The CDR3 DNA follows: TGTGCCAGCAGCAAACAGTACACAGATACGCAGTATTTT. Protein product: CASSKQYTDTQYF.

This clonotype has only a few counts. This chain connects TRBV12-3 or TRBV12-4 to TRBJ2-1; the D gene is possibly TRBD1 (5 bases). This CDR3 has 17 residues. V was pared by 6 bases and J by 0 bases, with 18 bases between. DNA for the CDR3: TGTGCCAGCAGCCGAAGGACACTCCTTAGCTCCTACAATGAGCAGTTCTTC. It codes for CASSRRTLLSSYNEQFF.

This clonotype was recorded a few times. This chain connects TRBV16 to TRBJ2-3, with TRBD1 matching over 12 bases. V lost 3 bases, J lost 5 bases, and 18 bases stayed unmatched. The CDR3 is 20 residues long. Germline V gene sequence: CDR1 KGHSY, CDR2 FQNENV. The CDR3, as DNA: TGTGCCAGCAGCCATTCCCCCGGGACAGGGGGCTCGATTAGGGAAGATACGCAGTATTTT. Translated: CASSHSPGTGGSIREDTQYF.

This clonotype turned up a few times. This chain links TRBV20-1 with TRBJ2-1; 10 bases are shared with TRBD2. This CDR3 contains 16 residues. Germline V gene sequence: CDR1 DFQATT, CDR2 SNEGSKA (reference sequence). With V trimmed by 7 bases and J by 7 bases, 16 bases remained unmatched. CDR3 region: CSVSASGSTANNEQFF. The CDR3 DNA follows: TGCAGTGTTTCTGCTAGCGGGAGTACTGCGAATAATGAGCAGTTCTTC.

This clonotype was observed many times. V usage is TRBV5-1 and J usage is TRBJ1-1, with D hard to call. Germline V CDR1 and CDR2: SGHRS, YFSETQ. This CDR3 region has 17 residues. The germline V and J ends were trimmed by 5 bases and 0 bases, with 20 bases remaining between them. The CDR3 DNA follows: TGCGCCAGCAGATCGTCGAGAATACAGAGCATGAACACTGAAGCTTTCTTT. Translating it yields CASRSSRIQSMNTEAFF.

CDR3 nucleotides: TGCAGTGCTATTAGTGGGACGGAGGCTTCGGAGACCCAGTACTTC. Protein sequence: CSAISGTEASETQYF. The V call is TRBV20-1, the J call TRBJ2-5; the D gene could be TRBD1 or TRBD2 (5 bases each). V lost 4 bases to trimming and J lost 5 bases, with 20 bases between them. CDR3 length equals 15 residues. Per germline, CDR1 DFQATT and CDR2 SNEGSKA (reference sequence).

In its sample, this clonotype was seen a few times. The chain uses TRBV7-8 and TRBJ1-5; TRBD1 agrees at 7 bases. The V segment lost 4 bases and the J segment 5 bases; nucleotides outside the gene matches: 2. Germline CDR1 SGHVS, CDR2 FQNEAQ. The CDR3 length is 13 residues. Here the CDR3 DNA reads TGTGCCAGCAGCTCCAGGGGGGATCAGCCCCAGCATTTT. Protein: CASSSRGDQPQHF.

V usage is TRBV7-2 and J usage is TRBJ2-6; D not resolved. The V end lost 0 bases, the J end lost 0 bases, and 9 bases lay between the germline ends. CDR3 size: 17 residues. Germline CDR1 and CDR2: SGHTA and FQGNSA. The DNA of the CDR3 is TGTGCCAGCAGCTTAGCCGGCGGTTTCTCTGGGGCCAACGTCCTGACTTTC. Protein sequence: CASSLAGGFSGANVLTF.

This clonotype was detected a few times. V is TRBV12-3 or TRBV12-4 and J is TRBJ2-1; TRBD1 aligns across 7 bases. The CDR3 extends over 15 amino acids. V lost 4 bases, J lost 3 bases, and 6 bases stayed unmatched. The CDR3, as DNA: TGTGCCAGCAGTTCATCGACAGGGTACTACAATGAGCAGTTCTTC. Protein product: CASSSSTGYYNEQFF.

The chain employs TRBV5-1 and TRBJ2-5; 11 positions match TRBD2. J lost 1 base, V lost 2 bases, and 4 bases had no gene match. In germline, CDR1 is SGHRS, CDR2 YFSETQ. The CDR3 runs 16 residues. The CDR3 reads CASSFGTSGLQETQYF. The CDR3 DNA sequence: TGCGCCAGCAGCTTCGGGACTAGCGGACTCCAAGAGACCCAGTACTTC.

V usage is TRBV12-3 or TRBV12-4 and J usage is TRBJ1-2; perhaps TRBD1 as D (6 bases). V lost 5 bases, J lost 0 bases, and 13 bases lay in between. The CDR3 sequence is 15 residues long. CDR3 in DNA: TGTGCCAGCAGTGATCTCCGGGACACTAACTATGGCTACACCTTC. Its translation: CASSDLRDTNYGYTF.

V is TRBV3-1 and J is TRBJ2-7, with D perhaps TRBD2 (5 bases). V lost 4 bases and J 0 bases, leaving 10 bases between the germline ends. Germline V CDR1 and CDR2: LGHDT, YNNKEL (reference sequence). The CDR3 is 14 residues long. The CDR3 DNA is TGTGCCAGCAGCCTCAGCCTAGCCTCCTACGAGCAGTACTTC. Amino acid sequence: CASSLSLASYEQYF.

This clonotype was detected ten times or more. This rearrangement joins TRBV7-2 to TRBJ1-2; D may be TRBD1 (5 bases). The CDR3 consists of 13 residues. Trimming shortened V by 2 bases and J by 8 bases, and 12 bases separated the two germline ends. Germline CDR1 and CDR2: SGHTA and FQGNSA. The CDR3 loop is CASSLQTERGYTF. The CDR3 nucleotides read TGTGCCAGCAGCTTACAGACAGAAAGGGGCTACACCTTC.

This clonotype was observed many times. The chain uses TRBV5-1 and TRBJ2-5; D is perhaps TRBD1 or TRBD2 (5 bases each). V was clipped by 3 bases and J by 0 bases, with 9 bases between them. This CDR3 is built from 14 residues. Germline V gives CDR1 SGHRS, CDR2 YFSETQ. The CDR3 reads CASSSGTDQETQYF. CDR3 sequence (DNA): TGCGCCAGCAGCTCAGGGACCGACCAAGAGACCCAGTACTTC.

This clonotype was observed a few times. The chain is built from TRBV20-1 and TRBJ2-7; 8 bases align to TRBD1. The CDR3 is 15 amino acids. The trim removed 3 bases at V and 3 bases at J, leaving 10 bases unmatched. Germline V lookup: CDR1 DFQATT, CDR2 SNEGSKA (reference sequence). The CDR3 protein is CSARTPETGVYEQYF. The CDR3 nucleotides are TGCAGTGCTAGGACCCCCGAGACAGGGGTCTACGAGCAGTACTTC.

This clonotype was detected only a few times. The chain carries TRBV5-1 and TRBJ2-3; 16 bases line up with TRBD2. The V and J ends lost 4 bases and 3 bases, in that order; junction bases with no gene match: 5. The CDR3 has 17 residues. The germline V gene has CDR1 SGHRS and CDR2 YFSETQ. The CDR3 region is CASSGGLAGGPTDTQYF. CDR3 nucleotide sequence: TGCGCCAGCAGCGGGGGACTAGCGGGAGGGCCGACAGATACGCAGTATTTT. The whole variable domain, remainder taken from reference TRBV5-1 and TRBJ2-3, is KAGVTQTPRYLIKTRGQQVTLSCSPISGHRSVSWYQQTPGQGLQFLFEYFSETQRNKGNFPGRFSGRQFSNSRSEMNVSTLELGDSALYLCASSGGLAGGPTDTQYFGPGTRLTVL.

This clonotype has only a few counts. The chain carries TRBV20-1 and TRBJ2-1; 9 nucleotides align to TRBD2. With V trimmed by 5 bases and J by 5 bases, 16 bases remained unmatched. The CDR3 sequence is 17 residues long. Per the germline V gene, CDR1 is DFQATT and CDR2 is SNEGSKA (reference sequence). The CDR3 region is CSAARGAGGPVDNEQFF. DNA of the CDR3: TGCAGTGCTGCCCGGGGGGCGGGAGGGCCGGTCGACAATGAGCAGTTCTTC.

The chain recombines TRBV24-1 with TRBJ2-7; D perhaps matches TRBD1 (5 bases). CDR1 is KGHDR, CDR2 SFDVKD, per germline. The length of the CDR3 is 16 residues. V lost 0 bases, J lost 0 bases, and 11 bases lay in between. CDR3 region: CATSDLGSDTSYEQYF. The CDR3 DNA follows: TGTGCCACCAGTGATTTGGGGTCGGACACCTCCTACGAGCAGTACTTC.

The genes are TRBV6-1 and TRBJ2-5, with D possibly TRBD2 on 7 matching bases. V was clipped by 6 bases and J by 6 bases, with 20 bases between them. Germline values: CDR1 MNHNS, CDR2 SASEGT. The length of the CDR3 is 15 residues. The CDR3 loop is CASSFGDGGRKTQYF. CDR3 bases: TGTGCCAGCAGCTTCGGGGACGGGGGGCGAAAGACCCAGTACTTC.

The chain uses TRBV7-9 and TRBJ2-1, with 8 bases that match TRBD2. V shed 5 bases, J shed 2 bases, and the junction held 5 bases outside the gene matches. The CDR3 has 15 residues. Per the germline V gene, CDR1 is SEHNR and CDR2 is FQNEAQ (reference sequence). The CDR3 here is CASSPSGSPYNEQFF. For the CDR3, the DNA is TGTGCCAGCAGCCCAAGCGGGAGCCCCTACAATGAGCAGTTCTTC.